The text below deals with one TCR beta chain. The target antigen is unknown. A single record per CDR3 protein comes from TCRdb applying MiXCR to the reads. The profile shows about 200,000 distinct CDR3 sequences, 8% to 10% of them singletons. The data originate from a study of T cell repertoires in cytomegalovirus infection. Overall study: Public TCR beta signatures indicated both CMV infection and matching HLA type.

Study-wide points: Identification of carriers of CMV plus the relevant HLA was achieved through cumulative public TCR beta family frequency.

The V gene's germline CDR1 is MDHEN and CDR2 SYDVKM. Deletions cut 4 bases from V and 1 base from J, with 7 bases between. The CDR3 extends over 13 amino acids. This sequence joins TRBV28 and TRBJ1-1, with unresolved D. The sequenced sample consisted of PBMCs. This TCR came from a human donor in good health (CMV status not recorded). Some clones in this sample may be carry-over from other donors' samples. The CDR3 sequence is CASSWRANTEAFF. The CDR3 coding sequence is TGTGCCAGCAGTTGGCGGGCGAACACTGAAGCTTTCTTT. The variable domain in full, with the rest retrieved from reference TRBV28 and TRBJ1-1, is DVKVTQSSRYLVKRTGEKVFLECVQDMDHENMFWYRQDPGLGLRLIYFSYDVKMKEKGDIPEGYSVSREKKERFSLILESASTNQTSMYLCASSWRANTEAFFGQGTRLTVV.